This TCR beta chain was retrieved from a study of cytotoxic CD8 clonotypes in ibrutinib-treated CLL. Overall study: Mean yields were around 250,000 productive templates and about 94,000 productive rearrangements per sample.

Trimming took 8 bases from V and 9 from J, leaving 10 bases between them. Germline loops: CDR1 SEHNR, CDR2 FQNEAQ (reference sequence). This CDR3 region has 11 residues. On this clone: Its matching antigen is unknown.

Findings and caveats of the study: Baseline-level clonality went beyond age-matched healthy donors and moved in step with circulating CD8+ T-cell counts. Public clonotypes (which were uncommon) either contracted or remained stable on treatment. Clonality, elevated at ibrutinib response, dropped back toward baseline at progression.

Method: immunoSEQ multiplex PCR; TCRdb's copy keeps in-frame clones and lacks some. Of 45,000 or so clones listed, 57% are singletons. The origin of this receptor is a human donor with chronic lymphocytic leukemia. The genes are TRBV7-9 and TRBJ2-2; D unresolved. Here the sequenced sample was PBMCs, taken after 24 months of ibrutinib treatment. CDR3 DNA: TGTGCCAGCCGACCTGGTAGGGAGCTGTTTTTT. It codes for CASRPGRELFF.